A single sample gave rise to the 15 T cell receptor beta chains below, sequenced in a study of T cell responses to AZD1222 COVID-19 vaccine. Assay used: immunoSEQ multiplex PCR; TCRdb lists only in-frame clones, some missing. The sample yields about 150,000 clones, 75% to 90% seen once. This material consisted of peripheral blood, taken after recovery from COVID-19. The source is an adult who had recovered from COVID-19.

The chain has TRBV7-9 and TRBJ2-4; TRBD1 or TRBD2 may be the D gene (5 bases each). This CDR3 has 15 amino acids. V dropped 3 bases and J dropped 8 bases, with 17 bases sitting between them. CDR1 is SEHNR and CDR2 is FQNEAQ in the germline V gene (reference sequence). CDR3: CASSLGALRGDIQYF. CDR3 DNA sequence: TGTGCCAGCAGCTTGGGCGCTTTAAGGGGAGACATTCAGTACTTC.

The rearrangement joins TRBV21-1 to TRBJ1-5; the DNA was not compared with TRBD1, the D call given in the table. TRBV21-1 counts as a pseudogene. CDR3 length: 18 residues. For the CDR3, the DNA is TGTGCCAGCAGCAAATGTAGATTTGACAGTTGGCGCAATCAGCCCCAGCATTTT. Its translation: CASSKCRFDSWRNQPQHF.

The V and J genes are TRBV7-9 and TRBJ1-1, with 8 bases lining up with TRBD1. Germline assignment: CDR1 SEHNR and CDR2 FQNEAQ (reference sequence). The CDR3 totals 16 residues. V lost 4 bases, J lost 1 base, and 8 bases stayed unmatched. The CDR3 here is CASSSYSGQENTEAFF. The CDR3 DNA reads TGTGCCAGCAGCTCCTATTCGGGACAGGAGAACACTGAAGCTTTCTTT. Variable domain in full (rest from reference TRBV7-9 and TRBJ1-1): DTGVSQNPRHKITKRGQNVTFRCDPISEHNRLYWYRQTLGQGPEFLTYFQNEAQLEKSRLLSDRFSAERPKGSFSTLEIQRTEQGDSAMYLCASSSYSGQENTEAFFGQGTRLTVV.

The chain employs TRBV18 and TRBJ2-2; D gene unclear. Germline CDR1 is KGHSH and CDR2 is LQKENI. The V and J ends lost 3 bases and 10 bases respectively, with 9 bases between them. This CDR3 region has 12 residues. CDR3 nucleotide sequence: TGTGCCAGCTCACCGGAGTTAGCGGAGCTGTTTTTT. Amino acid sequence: CASSPELAELFF.

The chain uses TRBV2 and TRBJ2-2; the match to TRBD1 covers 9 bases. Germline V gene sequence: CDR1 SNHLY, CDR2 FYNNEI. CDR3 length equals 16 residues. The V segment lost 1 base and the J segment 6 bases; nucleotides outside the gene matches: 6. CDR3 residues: CASSEVGTGTAGELFF. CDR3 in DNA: TGTGCCAGCAGTGAAGTAGGGACAGGGACCGCCGGGGAGCTGTTTTTT.

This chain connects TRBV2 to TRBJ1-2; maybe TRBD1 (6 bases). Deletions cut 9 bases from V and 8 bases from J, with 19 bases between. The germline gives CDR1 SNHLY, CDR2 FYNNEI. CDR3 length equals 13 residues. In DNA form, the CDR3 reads TGTGCCAGTATCGGGACACAGGTGGAAGGCTACACCTTC. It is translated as CASIGTQVEGYTF.

The CDR3 sequence: CASNSGRLAYEQYF. The CDR3 nucleotides are TGTGCCAGTAATAGCGGGAGGCTCGCCTACGAGCAGTACTTC. The chain carries TRBV19 and TRBJ2-7, with 10 nucleotides matching TRBD2. Per germline, CDR1 LNHDA and CDR2 SQIVND (reference sequence). This CDR3 spans 14 amino acids. Trimming removed 7 bases from V and 2 bases from J; junction bases left unmatched: 5.

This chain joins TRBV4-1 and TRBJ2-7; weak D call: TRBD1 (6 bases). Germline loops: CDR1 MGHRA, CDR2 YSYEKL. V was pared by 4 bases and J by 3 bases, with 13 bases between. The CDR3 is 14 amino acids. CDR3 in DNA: TGCGCCAGCAGCCCACCGGGACAAATCTACGAGCAGTACTTC. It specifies CASSPPGQIYEQYF.

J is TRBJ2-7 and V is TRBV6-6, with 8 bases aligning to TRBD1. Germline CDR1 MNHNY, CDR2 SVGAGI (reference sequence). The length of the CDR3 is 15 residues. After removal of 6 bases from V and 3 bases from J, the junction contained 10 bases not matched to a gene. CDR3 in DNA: TGTGCCAGCAGGGCAAGGACAGGGAATTTCTACGAGCAGTACTTC. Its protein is CASRARTGNFYEQYF.

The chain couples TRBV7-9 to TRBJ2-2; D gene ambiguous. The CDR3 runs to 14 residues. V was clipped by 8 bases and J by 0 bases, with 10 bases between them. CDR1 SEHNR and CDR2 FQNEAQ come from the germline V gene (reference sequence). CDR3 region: CASLRATNTGELFF. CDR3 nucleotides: TGTGCCAGCTTACGGGCGACGAACACCGGGGAGCTGTTTTTT.

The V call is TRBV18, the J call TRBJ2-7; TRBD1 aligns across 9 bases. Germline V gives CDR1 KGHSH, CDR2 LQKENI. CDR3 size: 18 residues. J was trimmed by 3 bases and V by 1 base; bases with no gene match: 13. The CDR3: CASSPRQGGPPQFYEQYF. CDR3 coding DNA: TGTGCCAGCTCACCACGACAGGGGGGCCCACCCCAATTCTACGAGCAGTACTTC.

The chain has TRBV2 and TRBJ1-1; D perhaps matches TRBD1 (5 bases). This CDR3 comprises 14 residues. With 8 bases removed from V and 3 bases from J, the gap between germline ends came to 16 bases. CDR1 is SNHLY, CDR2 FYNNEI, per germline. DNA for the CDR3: TGTGCCAGCCAGAAGGGAGGGGCCGACACTGAAGCTTTCTTT. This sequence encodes CASQKGGADTEAFF. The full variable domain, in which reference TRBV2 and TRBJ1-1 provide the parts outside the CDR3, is EPEVTQTPSHQVTQMGQEVILRCVPISNHLYFYWYRQILGQKVEFLVSFYNNEISEKSEIFDDQFSVERPDGSNFTLKIRSTKLEDSAMYFCASQKGGADTEAFFGQGTRLTVV.

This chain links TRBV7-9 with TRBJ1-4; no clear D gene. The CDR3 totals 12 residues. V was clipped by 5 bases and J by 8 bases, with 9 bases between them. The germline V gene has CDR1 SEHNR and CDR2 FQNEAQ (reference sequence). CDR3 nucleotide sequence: TGTGCCAGCAGCGCACGGGTGGAAAAACTGTTTTTT. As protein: CASSARVEKLFF. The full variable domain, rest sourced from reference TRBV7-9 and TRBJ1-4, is DTGVSQNPRHKITKRGQNVTFRCDPISEHNRLYWYRQTLGQGPEFLTYFQNEAQLEKSRLLSDRFSAERPKGSFSTLEIQRTEQGDSAMYLCASSARVEKLFFGSGTQLSVL.

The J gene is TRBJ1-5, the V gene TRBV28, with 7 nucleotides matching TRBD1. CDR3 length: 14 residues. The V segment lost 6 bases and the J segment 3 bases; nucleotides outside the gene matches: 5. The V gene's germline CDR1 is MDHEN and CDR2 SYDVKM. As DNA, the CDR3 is TGTGCCAGCAGAGGACAGGTGATCAATCAGCCCCAGCATTTT. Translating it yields CASRGQVINQPQHF.

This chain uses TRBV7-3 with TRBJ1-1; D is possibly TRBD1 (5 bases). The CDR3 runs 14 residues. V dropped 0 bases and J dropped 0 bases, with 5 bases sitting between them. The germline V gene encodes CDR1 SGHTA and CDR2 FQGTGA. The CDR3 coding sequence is TGTGCCAGCAGCTTAACGGGGGTGAACACTGAAGCTTTCTTT. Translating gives CASSLTGVNTEAFF.